A selection of T cell receptor beta chains follows, all from one sample in a study of spatial heterogeneity in lung cancer. TCRdb reanalysed the 5' RACE reads using MiXCR and keeps one entry per CDR3 protein. The sample consists of about 4,300 distinct CDR3 sequences, 35% to 50% of them appearing once. Source: lung tumor tissue, taken at surgery. These receptor sequences come from a male donor with early-stage non-small cell lung cancer. CDR3s include the opening cysteine and the closing phenylalanine or tryptophan. The D gene is left open where the match is weak. The size entry is marked missing in some rows and otherwise reads once, few, many or a size class.

clone_size,d_call,j_call,v_call,cdr3_nt,cdr3_aa
few,NA,TRBJ2-7,TRBV7-9,TGTGCCAGCATCTTACGGGCCGCTTTCGAGCAGTACTTC,CASILRAAFEQYF
large,TRBD1,TRBJ1-1,TRBV10-3,TGTGCCATCAGTGGTTCACGGGACAGAAACACTGAAGCTTTCTTT,CAISGSRDRNTEAFF
medium-sized,NA,TRBJ2-3,TRBV28,TGTGCGAGCGGGCGGCCCCGCACAGATACGCAGTATTTT,CASGRPRTDTQYF
NA,NA,TRBJ2-1,TRBV2,TGTGCCAGCAGCACTAGCTATGAGCAGTTCTTC,CASSTSYEQFF
large,TRBD1,TRBJ2-1,TRBV6-1,TGTGCCAGCAGGGAAGTGACAGGGGGCGAGTACAATGAGCAGTTCTTC,CASREVTGGEYNEQFF
NA,TRBD1,TRBJ2-7,TRBV29-1,TGCAGCGTCGGACAGGGGGTCTACGAGCAGTACTTC,CSVGQGVYEQYF
medium-sized,TRBD2,TRBJ2-5,TRBV3-1,TGTGCCAGCAGCCAGGGGCTCGGACTAGCGGTATGGTCATCTCTAAGTGGGGAGACCCAGTACTTC,CASSQGLGLAVWSSLSGETQYF
few,NA,TRBJ2-3,TRBV6-6,TGTGCCCACACGGCGGCCCGTAGCACAGATACGCAGTATTTT,CAHTAARSTDTQYF
NA,TRBD2,TRBJ2-2,TRBV20-1,TGCAGTGCCAGAGGCGGGGGGGCCTGGGAGCTGTTTTTT,CSARGGGAWELFF
many,NA,TRBJ2-7,TRBV20-1,TGCAGCGCCAATCAAAGGGGTACCTCCTACGAGCAGTACTTC,CSANQRGTSYEQYF
NA,TRBD1,TRBJ2-7,TRBV5-1,TGCGCCAGCAGCACCGGACAGGGGGCCTACGAGCAGTACTTC,CASSTGQGAYEQYF
once,NA,TRBJ2-7,TRBV10-3,TGTGCCATCAGTGATCCAGACCGAGGGGTCGAGCAGTACTTC,CAISDPDRGVEQYF
medium-sized,NA,TRBJ2-2,TRBV29-1,TGCAGCGTCACAAACCCTAGTTCCGGGGAGCTGTTTTTT,CSVTNPSSGELFF
few,NA,TRBJ2-1,TRBV29-1,TGCAGCGGGACAGACTACAATGAGCAGTTCTTC,CSGTDYNEQFF
few,TRBD2,TRBJ2-1,TRBV7-2,TGTGCCAGCAGCTTAGCGGTTACTAGCGGATTCTACAATGAGCAGTTCTTC,CASSLAVTSGFYNEQFF
many,TRBD1,TRBJ2-3,TRBV27,TGTGCCAGCAGTCTGCAGGGGGCATTTACAGATACGCAGTATTTT,CASSLQGAFTDTQYF
NA,NA,TRBJ1-1,TRBV2,TGTGCCAGCAGTGGCCCGCGGGGCACTGAAGCTTTCTTT,CASSGPRGTEAFF
NA,NA,TRBJ2-2,TRBV11-1,TGTGCCAGCAGCTTACCCGCGGGAAGCGGGGAGCTGTTTTTT,CASSLPAGSGELFF
medium-sized,TRBD2,TRBJ2-1,TRBV29-1,TGCAGCGTTGGTGGGACTAGCTTCCACAATGAGCAGTTCTTC,CSVGGTSFHNEQFF
medium-sized,NA,TRBJ1-5,TRBV12-3/TRBV12-4,TGTGCCAGCAGTTTTAGATATAGCAATCAGCCCCAGCATTTT,CASSFRYSNQPQHF
many,NA,TRBJ2-1,TRBV6-1,TGTGCCAGCAGTAGACACTACAATGAGCAGTTCTTC,CASSRHYNEQFF
NA,TRBD1,TRBJ2-5,TRBV7-2,TGTGCCAGCAGTTCACCCAGGGGGGAGACCCAGTACTTC,CASSSPRGETQYF
NA,NA,TRBJ1-1,TRBV7-6,TGTGCCAGCAGCCCCGACAGGACGAGAGCTTTCTTT,CASSPDRTRAFF
NA,TRBD1,TRBJ2-7,TRBV5-1,TGCGCCAGCAGCCCCGGACAGGGTGGGGGATACGAGCAGTACTTC,CASSPGQGGGYEQYF
few,TRBD1,TRBJ2-7,TRBV29-1,TGCAGCGTTGGCCCCGACAGGGGGCTGGGCGAGCAGTACTTC,CSVGPDRGLGEQYF
NA,NA,TRBJ2-5,TRBV6-5,TGTGCCAGCAGTTACTCGAATCAGCTTCAAGAGACCCAGTACTTC,CASSYSNQLQETQYF
many,NA,TRBJ2-3,TRBV5-4,TGTGCCAGCAGCTTTCTGATGGATACGCAGCAGTATTTT,CASSFLMDTQQYF
few,NA,TRBJ2-3,TRBV2,TGTGCCAGCAGTGGGTTCGCTAGGTCCGCAGATACGCAGTATTTT,CASSGFARSADTQYF
NA,TRBD1,TRBJ2-7,TRBV5-5,TGTGCCAGCAGCTTCCTTCGGGACAGTTCCTACGAGCAGTACTTC,CASSFLRDSSYEQYF
NA,TRBD1,TRBJ2-7,TRBV7-8,TGTGCCAGCAGCCTAGCCGGGACAGATTACGAGCAGTACTTC,CASSLAGTDYEQYF
NA,NA,TRBJ2-7,TRBV5-1,TGCGCCAGCAGCTTGGTGCGCGGGTCTAATTCCTACGAGCAGTACTTC,CASSLVRGSNSYEQYF
medium-sized,TRBD2,TRBJ2-5,TRBV11-2,TGTGCCAGCAGCTGGCGGGGGAATTGGGAGACCCAGTACTTC,CASSWRGNWETQYF
NA,NA,TRBJ2-3,TRBV7-8,TGTGCGTGCCTGGGACCTACACCAGATACGCAGTATTTT,CACLGPTPDTQYF
NA,TRBD2,TRBJ2-1,TRBV7-6,TGTGCCAGCAGCAGGACTAGCGGGAGGGGAGCCTACAATGAGCAGTTCTTC,CASSRTSGRGAYNEQFF
medium-sized,NA,TRBJ2-7,TRBV2,TGTGCCAGCAGTGAACGGGGCCACGAGCAGTACTTC,CASSERGHEQYF
NA,NA,TRBJ1-5,TRBV7-6,TGTGCCAGCAGCTTAGGCCCACAGCTCGGCAATCAGCCCCAGCATTTT,CASSLGPQLGNQPQHF
NA,NA,TRBJ2-7,TRBV3-1,TGTGCCAGCAGCTTCTCCTACGAGCAGTACTTC,CASSFSYEQYF
NA,NA,TRBJ2-7,TRBV29-1,TGCAGCGTCCGAAGCCGCCAGACGGGGGCTGCCTACGAGCAGTACTTC,CSVRSRQTGAAYEQYF
few,NA,TRBJ2-7,TRBV20-1,TGCAGTGCTAGAGTATCGACCGATGGGCCCTACGAGCAGTACTTC,CSARVSTDGPYEQYF
NA,TRBD1,TRBJ2-7,TRBV5-4,TGTGCCAGCAGCCCCGGGACAGTTGATTCCTACGAGCAGTACTTC,CASSPGTVDSYEQYF
many,NA,TRBJ2-2,TRBV20-1,TGCAGTGCTCCAGATAGGACCGGAACCGGGGAGCTGTTTTTT,CSAPDRTGTGELFF
once,NA,TRBJ2-7,TRBV6-2/TRBV6-3,TGTGCCAGCAGTTACGACCGCCGTGGGGAGCAGTACTTC,CASSYDRRGEQYF
medium-sized,TRBD1,TRBJ1-5,TRBV20-1,TGCAGTGCTGGCGGAGCAGGACAGGGGCATCAGCCCCAGCATTTT,CSAGGAGQGHQPQHF
NA,NA,TRBJ2-1,TRBV5-1,TGCGCCAGCAGCTTTCATGGAAACAATGAGCAGTTCTTC,CASSFHGNNEQFF
NA,TRBD1,TRBJ2-1,TRBV6-2/TRBV6-3,TGTGCCAGCAGTTACGGCGGGACAGGGGTGAATGAGCAGTTCTTC,CASSYGGTGVNEQFF
few,NA,TRBJ2-5,TRBV18,TGTGCCAGCTCACTGGGACCCCAAGAGACCCAGTACTTC,CASSLGPQETQYF
NA,NA,TRBJ2-3,TRBV19,TGTGCCAGTAGTATATTGACCGGAGGCACAGATACGCAGTATTTT,CASSILTGGTDTQYF
NA,NA,TRBJ1-1,TRBV20-1,TGCAGCGCACGGGGGGCCGCGAGCACTGAAGCTTTCTTT,CSARGAASTEAFF
NA,NA,TRBJ1-4,TRBV6-1,TGTGCCAGCAGCCCTCCCCCGGGGAGGGGAGAAAAACTGTTTTTT,CASSPPPGRGEKLFF
NA,TRBD2,TRBJ2-3,TRBV11-2,TGTGCCAGCAGCCCACAACGGGGGACTAGCGGGGGTGCAGATACGCAGTATTTT,CASSPQRGTSGGADTQYF
NA,NA,TRBJ2-1,TRBV21-1,TGTGCCAGCAGCAAGGCCGGGGCGGACAATGAGCAGTTCTTC,CASSKAGADNEQFF
NA,NA,TRBJ2-7,TRBV4-1,TGCGCCAGCAGCTTGTCGGGGGGCGTCAAGGATTACGAGCAGTACTTC,CASSLSGGVKDYEQYF
medium-sized,NA,TRBJ2-3,TRBV5-4,TGTGCCAGCAGCTTTCTGATGGATACGCAGTATTTT,CASSFLMDTQYF
large,TRBD2,TRBJ2-1,TRBV10-3,TGTGCCATCATTCGAGAGAGCGGGAGCGCTTCCTACAATGAGCAGTTCTTC,CAIIRESGSASYNEQFF